Listed here are 5 T cell receptor beta chains from one sample, sequenced in a study of blood T cell repertoires in COVID-19 (dated by TCRdb to about 2020). Library preparation used the immunoSEQ multiplex PCR assay. As stored in TCRdb, this immuneACCESS dataset retains in-frame rearrangements with V and J assigned. A fraction of the clones does not appear; measured against another copy, unresolved V genes explain less than half of the discrepancy, and the remainder lacks a known reason. Within this sample are 150,000 or so clones, with about 83% of them counted one time only. Of the sample, roughly 1.6% falls within the top ten clones. The sequencing input was peripheral blood. These receptors all come from a human donor in a cohort sampled during active COVID-19.

This chain uses TRBV29-1 with TRBJ1-1, with D possibly being TRBD1 (5 bases). Germline CDR1 is SQVTM and CDR2 is ANQGSEA. Trimming took 5 bases from V and 4 from J, leaving 17 bases between them. CDR3 length: 14 residues. This chain's CDR3 is CSVQGYIPGTEAFF. In nucleotides, the CDR3 is TGCAGCGTTCAGGGATATATACCAGGCACTGAAGCTTTCTTT.

The gene calls are TRBV6-6 and TRBJ1-1, with D possibly matching TRBD1 (6 bases). V dropped 4 bases and J dropped 1 base, with 10 bases sitting between them. CDR3 length: 14 amino acids. Germline V lookup: CDR1 MNHNY, CDR2 SVGAGI (reference sequence). The CDR3 coding sequence is TGTGCCAGCAGTTCCAGGGGTCGGAACACTGAAGCTTTCTTT. Its translation: CASSSRGRNTEAFF.

For the CDR3, the DNA is TGTGCCATCAGTGAGTCAAGGGGAGCTTTCTTT. Its protein product is CAISESRGAFF. This rearrangement joins TRBV10-3 to TRBJ1-1, with TRBD1 as a possible D gene (5 bases). The CDR3 runs 11 residues. With 0 bases removed from V and 10 bases from J, the gap between germline ends came to 6 bases. The germline gives CDR1 ENHRY, CDR2 SYGVKD.

The chain recombines TRBV29-1 with TRBJ2-3, with TRBD1 matching 7 bases. J was trimmed by 1 base and V by 3 bases; bases with no gene match: 4. The length of the CDR3 is 14 residues. From germline, CDR1 is SQVTM and CDR2 ANQGSEA. The CDR3 loop is CSVEYQGGTDTQYF. The CDR3 nucleotides read TGCAGCGTTGAGTATCAGGGGGGCACAGATACGCAGTATTTT.

This rearrangement joins TRBV14 to TRBJ1-6; D call uncertain. Per the germline V gene, CDR1 is SGHDN and CDR2 is FVKESK. Trimming left V 3 bases short and J 0 bases short, with 9 bases between. The CDR3 totals 16 residues. The CDR3 DNA reads TGTGCCAGCAGCCATTCTCTGAGCTCCTATAATTCACCCCTCCACTTT. Translated: CASSHSLSSYNSPLHF.